Sequencing of this T cell receptor beta chain was carried out in a study of molecular identifiers for immune sequencing clone quantification. As for the study in general: In the replicates, RNA derived from roughly 20,000 or 100,000 naive CD8 cells was divided into five parts, and four were sequenced. Regarding the study as a whole: Reportedly, one cell's Jurkat TCR RNA was detected within 1,200,000 naive CD8 cells.

Naive CD8 T cells were sorted, and the gate applied was CD8+CD4-CCR7+CD45RA+. This CDR3 region has 13 residues. Germline CDR1 reads SEHNR; CDR2 reads FQNEAQ (reference sequence). The V end was cut by 1 base, the J end by 6 bases, with 8 bases between. TCRdb reprocessed the PCR reads with MiXCR, giving one entry per CDR3 protein. The sample yields some 320,000 distinct CDR3 sequences, 20% to 25% seen once. At least ten counts were recorded for this clonotype. Its antigen remains unidentified. Input material: naive CD8+ T cells from blood, with Jurkat cell RNA spiked in. Subset given: FACS-sorted CD8+CD4-CCR7+CD45RA+ naive T cells. This clonotype originated in a human donor in good health. Some libraries in this study had Jurkat cell RNA spiked in. V is TRBV7-9 and J is TRBJ2-3; D gene unclear. CDR3 sequence (DNA): TGTGCCAGCAGCTTAGGGGTCGGTGATACGCAGTATTTT. It encodes CASSLGVGDTQYF.